This TCR beta chain emerged from a study of blood T cell repertoires in COVID-19. All enrollees were about 18 to 89 years old and from some 24 US areas. CDR3 size: 16 residues. Trimming left V 5 bases short and J 4 bases short, with 20 bases between. Germline lookup yields CDR1 SGHAT and CDR2 FQNNGV. The data were produced by immunoSEQ multiplex PCR, yet TCRdb's version contains in-frame clones alone and is incomplete. This table has about 250,000 clones, roughly 85% appearing once. This receptor was obtained from a woman between 50 and 59 years old with acute COVID-19. Sequencing used PBMCs or T cells enriched from blood (not recorded which). The rearrangement uses TRBV11-2 and TRBJ1-1; D may be TRBD1 (6 bases). The chain's CDR3 is CASSTSLQGGGTEAFF. The CDR3 DNA follows: TGTGCCAGCAGCACATCACTACAGGGCGGCGGCACTGAAGCTTTCTTT.